This T cell receptor (beta chain) was captured by sequencing in a study of blood T cells in healthy people across ages. Looking at the study overall: Using template switching, researchers captured about one barcoded beta molecule for each two T cells. Study results and limitations: Unsorted PBMC input precluded a conclusive naive versus antigen-experienced comparison.

The ends lost 8 bases at V and 0 bases at J; junction bases unmatched: 1. CDR1 and CDR2 (germline): MGHDK, SYGVNS. There are 14 residues in the CDR3. The authors ran a second PCR of roughly 6 to 12 cycles using a sample-barcoded 5' primer and a J-beta primer mix. TCRdb fed the 5' RACE reads into MiXCR, producing one record per CDR3 protein. The sample lists roughly 2 million distinct CDR3 sequences; around half were seen once. Points on this clonotype: Its antigen is unknown.

Sequenced: blood. This chain uses TRBV25-1 with TRBJ1-6; 7 nucleotides line up with TRBD1. The TCR comes from a woman aged 40-49 years in good health. The CDR3 sequence: CASRDSSYNSPLHF. CDR3 nucleotide sequence: TGTGCCAGCCGGGACAGCTCCTATAATTCACCCCTCCACTTT. The entire variable domain, with the rest obtained from reference TRBV25-1 and TRBJ1-6, is as follows: EADIYQTPRYLVIGTGKKITLECSQTMGHDKMYWYQQDPGMELHLIHYSYGVNSTEKGDLSSESTVSRIRTEHFPLTLESARPSHTSQYLCASRDSSYNSPLHFGNGTRLTVT.